The source of this T cell receptor (beta chain) is a study of CD8 T cells in ankylosing spondylitis (dated 2017 in TCRdb). Looking at the study overall: To find TCR variants linked to disease, the study profiled T cell receptor beta repertoires in ankylosing spondylitis patients and healthy donors. The full study cohort comprised 25 ankylosing spondylitis patients and 85 to 120 healthy donors. Peripheral blood was sampled, and synovial fluid was additionally collected from ankylosing spondylitis patients. Study-level results and caveats: Blood from ankylosing spondylitis patients appeared to be characterized by a TCR beta motif composed of several highly homologous amino acid variants. Some motif variants had previously been reported in the synovial fluid and blood of reactive arthritis patients, which suggests shared mechanisms of disease initiation. Significant enrichment of the disease-linked clones was reported in matched synovial fluid samples from ankylosing spondylitis patients. A CD8+ phenotype was shown by the disease-linked clones, which were found at relatively low frequencies in peripheral blood.

Cut back by 4 bases and 5 bases, the V and J ends lie 10 bases apart. Spanning cysteine to phenylalanine, the CDR3 consists of 13 amino acids. CDR3 DNA only is kept here, 39 bases in frame from base 1. From the germline V gene, CDR1 is SGHRS and CDR2 is YFSETQ. In its sample, this clonotype was seen many times. No cognate antigen has been identified for it. No quality values exist for individual bases; no much larger clone is one base distant. For sequencing, an Illumina HiSeq 2500 was employed. TCR beta libraries were prepared by quantitative 5'-RACE with molecular barcodes. The study's processing was this. A new computational method based on a probabilistic model of VDJ rearrangement was used to identify disease-linked TCR variants. TCRdb cleaned the public reads at Q25 with fastp, built clones with MiXCR and kept in-frame beta chains. Records with the same CDR3 protein are collapsed into one entry carrying the most frequent genes and DNA. The V and J calls come from TCRdb's annotation, not from the publication. The sample has about 460,000 distinct CDR3 sequences on record, approximately 5.3% of them singletons. The ten largest clonotypes hold approximately 3.5% of the sample.

This receptor was taken from a male donor with ankylosing spondylitis. Sequencing input: blood, either unsorted or a sorted T cell fraction (not recorded which). Recombination joined TRBV5-1 with TRBJ1-5; the D gene is perhaps TRBD1, from 5 matching bases. The nucleotide sequence is given as TGCGCCAGCAGCAAGGGGACGGATCAGCCCCAGCATTTT. Translated, this gives CASSKGTDQPQHF. The full variable domain, completed from the reference TRBV5-1 and TRBJ1-5 proteins outside the CDR3, reads KAGVTQTPRYLIKTRGQQVTLSCSPISGHRSVSWYQQTPGQGLQFLFEYFSETQRNKGNFPGRFSGRQFSNSRSEMNVSTLELGDSALYLCASSKGTDQPQHFGDGTRLSIL.